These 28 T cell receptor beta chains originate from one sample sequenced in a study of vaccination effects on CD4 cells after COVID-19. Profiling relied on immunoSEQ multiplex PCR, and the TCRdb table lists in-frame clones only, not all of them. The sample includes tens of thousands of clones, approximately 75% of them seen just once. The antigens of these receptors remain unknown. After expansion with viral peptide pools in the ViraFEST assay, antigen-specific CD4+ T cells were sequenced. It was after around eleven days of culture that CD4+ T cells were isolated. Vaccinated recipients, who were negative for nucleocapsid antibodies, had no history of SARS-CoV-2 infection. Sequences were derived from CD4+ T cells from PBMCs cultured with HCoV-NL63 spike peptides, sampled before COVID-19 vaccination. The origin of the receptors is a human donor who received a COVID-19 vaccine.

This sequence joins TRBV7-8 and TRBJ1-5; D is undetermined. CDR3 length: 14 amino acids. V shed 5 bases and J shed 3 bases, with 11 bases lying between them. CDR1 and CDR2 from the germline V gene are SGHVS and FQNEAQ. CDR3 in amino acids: CASSNGIHNQPQHF. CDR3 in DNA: TGTGCCAGCAGCAACGGGATTCACAATCAGCCCCAGCATTTT.

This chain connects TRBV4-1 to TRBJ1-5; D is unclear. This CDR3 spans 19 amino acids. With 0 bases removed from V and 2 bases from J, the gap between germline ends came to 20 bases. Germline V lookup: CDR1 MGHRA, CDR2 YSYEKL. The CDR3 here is CASSQDQAAYLRGNQPQHF. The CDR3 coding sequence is TGCGCCAGCAGCCAAGATCAGGCAGCCTACCTACGAGGCAATCAGCCCCAGCATTTT.

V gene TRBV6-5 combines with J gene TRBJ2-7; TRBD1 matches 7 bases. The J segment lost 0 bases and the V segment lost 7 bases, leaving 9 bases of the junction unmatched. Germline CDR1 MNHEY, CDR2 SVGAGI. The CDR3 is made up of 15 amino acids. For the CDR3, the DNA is TGTGCCAGCAAGAACAACCGGGACAGCTCCTACGAGCAGTACGTC. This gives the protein CASKNNRDSSYEQYV.

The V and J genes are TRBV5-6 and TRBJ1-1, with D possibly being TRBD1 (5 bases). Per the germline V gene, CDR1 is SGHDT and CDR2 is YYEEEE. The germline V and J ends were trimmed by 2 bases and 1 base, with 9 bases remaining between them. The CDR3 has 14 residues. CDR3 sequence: CASSFEDRNTEAFF. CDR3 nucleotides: TGTGCCAGCAGCTTTGAAGACAGGAACACTGAAGCTTTCTTT.

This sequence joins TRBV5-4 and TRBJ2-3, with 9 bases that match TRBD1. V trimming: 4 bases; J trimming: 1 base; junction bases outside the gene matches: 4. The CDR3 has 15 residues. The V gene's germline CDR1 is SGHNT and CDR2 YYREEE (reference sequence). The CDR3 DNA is TGTGCCAGCAGCCCCCGGGACAGGGGCACAGATACGCAGTATTTT. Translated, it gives CASSPRDRGTDTQYF.

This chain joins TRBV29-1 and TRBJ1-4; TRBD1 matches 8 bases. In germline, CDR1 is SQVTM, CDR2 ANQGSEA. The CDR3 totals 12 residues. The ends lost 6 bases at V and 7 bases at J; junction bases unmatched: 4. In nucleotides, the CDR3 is TGCAGCGTGACAGGGGTCGGTGAAAAACTGTTTTTT. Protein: CSVTGVGEKLFF.

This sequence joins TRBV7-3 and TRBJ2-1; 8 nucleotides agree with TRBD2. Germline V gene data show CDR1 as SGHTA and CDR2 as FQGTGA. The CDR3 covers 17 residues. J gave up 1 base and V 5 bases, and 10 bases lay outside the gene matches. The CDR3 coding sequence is TGTGCCAGCAGCCCAAGTGGGACTAGGATTTCCTACAATGAGCAGTTCTTC. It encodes CASSPSGTRISYNEQFF. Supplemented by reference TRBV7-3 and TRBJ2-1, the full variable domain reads GAGVSQTPSNKVTEKGKYVELRCDPISGHTALYWYRQSLGQGPEFLIYFQGTGAADDSGLPNDRFFAVRPEGSVSTLKIQRTERGDSAVYLCASSPSGTRISYNEQFFGPGTRLTVL.

This CDR3 is CVGQDNTEAFF. Written as DNA, the CDR3 is TGCGTTGGACAGGACAACACTGAAGCTTTCTTT. This chain links TRBV20-1 with TRBJ1-1, with 7 bases identical to TRBD1. The CDR3 is 11 residues long. CDR1 and CDR2 from the germline V gene are DFQATT and SNEGSKA (reference sequence).

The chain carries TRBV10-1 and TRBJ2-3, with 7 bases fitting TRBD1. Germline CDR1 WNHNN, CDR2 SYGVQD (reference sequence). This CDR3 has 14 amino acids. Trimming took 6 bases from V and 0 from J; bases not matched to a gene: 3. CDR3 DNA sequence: TGCGCCAGCAGCCGGGACAGCAGCACAGATACGCAGTATTTT. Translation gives CASSRDSSTDTQYF.

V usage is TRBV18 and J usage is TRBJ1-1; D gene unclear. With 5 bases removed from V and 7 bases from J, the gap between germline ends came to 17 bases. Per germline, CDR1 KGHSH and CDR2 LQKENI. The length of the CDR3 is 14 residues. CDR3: CASSATYPTLEAFF. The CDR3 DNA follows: TGTGCCAGCTCAGCCACCTACCCAACCCTTGAAGCTTTCTTT.

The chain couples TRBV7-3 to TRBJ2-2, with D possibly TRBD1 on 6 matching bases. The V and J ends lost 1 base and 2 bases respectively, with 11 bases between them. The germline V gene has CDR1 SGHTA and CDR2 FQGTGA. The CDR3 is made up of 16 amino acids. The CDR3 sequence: CASSLRQGPNTGELFF. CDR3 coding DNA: TGTGCCAGCAGCTTAAGGCAGGGGCCTAACACCGGGGAGCTGTTTTTT.

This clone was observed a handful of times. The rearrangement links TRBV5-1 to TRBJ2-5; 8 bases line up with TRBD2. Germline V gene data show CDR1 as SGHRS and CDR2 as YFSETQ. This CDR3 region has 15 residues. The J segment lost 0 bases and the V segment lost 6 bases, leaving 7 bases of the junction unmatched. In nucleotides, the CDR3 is TGCGCCAGCAACCCCGGGGGGGTCAACCAAGAGACCCAGTACTTC. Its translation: CASNPGGVNQETQYF.

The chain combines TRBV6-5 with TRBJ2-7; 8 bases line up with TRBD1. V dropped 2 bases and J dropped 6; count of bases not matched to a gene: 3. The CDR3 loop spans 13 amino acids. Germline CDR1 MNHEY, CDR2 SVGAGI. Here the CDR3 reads CASSYQGASEQYV. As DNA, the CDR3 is TGTGCCAGCAGTTACCAGGGGGCGAGCGAGCAGTACGTC.

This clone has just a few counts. The CDR3 region has the DNA TGTGCCAGCTCAAAGGGAGCGGGGGGGCCCTACAATGAGCAGTTCTTC. Protein product: CASSKGAGGPYNEQFF. V is TRBV5-8 and J is TRBJ2-1; 10 positions agree with TRBD2. The germline CDR1 and CDR2 sequences are SGHTS and YDEGEE. V was clipped by 7 bases and J by 2 bases; unmatched bases: 9. CDR3 length equals 16 residues.

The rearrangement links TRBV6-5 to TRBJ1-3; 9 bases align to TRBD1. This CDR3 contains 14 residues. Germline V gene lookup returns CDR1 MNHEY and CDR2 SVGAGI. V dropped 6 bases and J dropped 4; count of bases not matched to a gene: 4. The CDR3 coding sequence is TGTGCCAGCAGGCTACAGGGGGCGGGAAACACCATATATTTT. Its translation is CASRLQGAGNTIYF.

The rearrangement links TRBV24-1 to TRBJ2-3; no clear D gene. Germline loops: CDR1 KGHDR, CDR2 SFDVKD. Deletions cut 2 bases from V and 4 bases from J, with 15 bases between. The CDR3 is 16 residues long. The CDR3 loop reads CATSDSPSKTSDTQYF. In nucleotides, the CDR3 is TGTGCCACCAGTGATTCGCCCAGCAAAACCTCAGATACGCAGTATTTT.

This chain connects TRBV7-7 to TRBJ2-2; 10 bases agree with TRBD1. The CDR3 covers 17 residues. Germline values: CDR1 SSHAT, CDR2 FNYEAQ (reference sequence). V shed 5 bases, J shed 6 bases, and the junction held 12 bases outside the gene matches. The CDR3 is CASSPSRGTGVAGELFF. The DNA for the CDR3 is TGTGCCAGCAGCCCGTCGCGTGGGACAGGGGTTGCCGGGGAGCTGTTTTTT.

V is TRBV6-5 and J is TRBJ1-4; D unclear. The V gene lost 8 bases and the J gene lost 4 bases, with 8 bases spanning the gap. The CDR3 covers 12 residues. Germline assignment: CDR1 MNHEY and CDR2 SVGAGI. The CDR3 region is CASSRVNEKLFF. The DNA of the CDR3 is TGTGCCAGCTCAAGAGTTAATGAAAAACTGTTTTTT.

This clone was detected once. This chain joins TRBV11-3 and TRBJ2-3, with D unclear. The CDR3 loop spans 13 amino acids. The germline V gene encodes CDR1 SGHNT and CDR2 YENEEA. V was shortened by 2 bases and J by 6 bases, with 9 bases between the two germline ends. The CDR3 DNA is TGTGCCAGCAGCTTATATTATCGGGATACGCAGTATTTT. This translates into CASSLYYRDTQYF.

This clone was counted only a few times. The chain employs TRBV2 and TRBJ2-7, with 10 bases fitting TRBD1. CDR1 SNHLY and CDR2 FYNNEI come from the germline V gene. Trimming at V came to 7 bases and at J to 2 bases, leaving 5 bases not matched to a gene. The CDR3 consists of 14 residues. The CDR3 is CASTRDRGPYEQYV. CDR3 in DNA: TGTGCCAGCACACGGGACAGGGGTCCCTACGAGCAGTACGTC.

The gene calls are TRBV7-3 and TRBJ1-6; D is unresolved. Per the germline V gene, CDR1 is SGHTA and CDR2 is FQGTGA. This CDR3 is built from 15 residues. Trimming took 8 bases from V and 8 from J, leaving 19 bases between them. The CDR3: CASRSLRGQDSPLHF. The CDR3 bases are TGTGCCAGCCGCAGCTTAAGAGGTCAGGATTCACCCCTCCACTTT.

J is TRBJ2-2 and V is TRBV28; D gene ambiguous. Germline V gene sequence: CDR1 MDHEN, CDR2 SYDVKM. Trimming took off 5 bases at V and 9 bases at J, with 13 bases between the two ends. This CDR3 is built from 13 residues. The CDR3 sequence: CASSPPKSRELFF. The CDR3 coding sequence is TGTGCCAGCAGTCCCCCAAAATCCCGGGAGCTGTTTTTT.

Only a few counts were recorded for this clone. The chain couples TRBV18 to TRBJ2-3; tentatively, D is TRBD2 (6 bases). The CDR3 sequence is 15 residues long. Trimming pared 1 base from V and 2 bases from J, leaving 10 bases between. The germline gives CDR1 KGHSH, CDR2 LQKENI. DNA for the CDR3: TGTGCCAGCTCACCACGGGGGGACTTCACAGATACGCAGTATTTT. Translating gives CASSPRGDFTDTQYF.

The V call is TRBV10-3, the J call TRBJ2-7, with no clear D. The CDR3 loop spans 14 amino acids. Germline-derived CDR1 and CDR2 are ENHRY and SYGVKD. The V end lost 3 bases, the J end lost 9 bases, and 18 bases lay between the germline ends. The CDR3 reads CAISESPNPTRQYV. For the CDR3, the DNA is TGTGCCATCAGTGAATCCCCCAATCCTACGAGGCAGTACGTC.

The CDR3 bases are TGTGCCAGCAGCCGAGGAGAGACCCAGTACTTC. Translated, it gives CASSRGETQYF. The V gene is TRBV7-2, the J gene TRBJ2-5; D is uncertain. The CDR3 is 11 residues long. Germline values: CDR1 SGHTA, CDR2 FQGNSA. The germline V and J ends were trimmed by 5 bases and 4 bases, with 5 bases remaining between them.

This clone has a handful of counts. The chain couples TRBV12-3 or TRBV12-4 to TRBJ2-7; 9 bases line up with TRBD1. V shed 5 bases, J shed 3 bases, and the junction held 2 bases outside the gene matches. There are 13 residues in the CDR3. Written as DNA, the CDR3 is TGTGCCAGCAGTCCGGGACAGGGCTACGAGCAGTACGTC. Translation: CASSPGQGYEQYV.

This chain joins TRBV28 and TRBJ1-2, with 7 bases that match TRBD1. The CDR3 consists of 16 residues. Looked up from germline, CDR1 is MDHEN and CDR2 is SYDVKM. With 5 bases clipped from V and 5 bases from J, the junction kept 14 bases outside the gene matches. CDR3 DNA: TGTGCCAGCAGTATCTCCGGGACAGCGTATGGTTATGGCTACACCTTC. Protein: CASSISGTAYGYGYTF.

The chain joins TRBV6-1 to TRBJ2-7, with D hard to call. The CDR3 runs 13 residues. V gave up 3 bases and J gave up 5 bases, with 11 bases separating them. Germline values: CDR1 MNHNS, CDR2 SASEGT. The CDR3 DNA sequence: TGTGCCAGCAGTGACACAGCCTACGACGAGCAGTACGTC. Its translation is CASSDTAYDEQYV.